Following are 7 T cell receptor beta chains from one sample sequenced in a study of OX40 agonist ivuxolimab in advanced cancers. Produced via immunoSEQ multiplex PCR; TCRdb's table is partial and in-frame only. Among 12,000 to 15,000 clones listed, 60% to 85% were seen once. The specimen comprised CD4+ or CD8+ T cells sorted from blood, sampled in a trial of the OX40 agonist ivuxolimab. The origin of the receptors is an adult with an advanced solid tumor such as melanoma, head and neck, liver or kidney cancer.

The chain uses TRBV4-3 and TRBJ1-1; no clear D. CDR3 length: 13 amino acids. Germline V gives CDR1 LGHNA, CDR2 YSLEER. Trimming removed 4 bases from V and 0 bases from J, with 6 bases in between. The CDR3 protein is CASSRIMNTEAFF. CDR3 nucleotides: TGCGCCAGCAGCCGCATTATGAACACTGAAGCTTTCTTT.

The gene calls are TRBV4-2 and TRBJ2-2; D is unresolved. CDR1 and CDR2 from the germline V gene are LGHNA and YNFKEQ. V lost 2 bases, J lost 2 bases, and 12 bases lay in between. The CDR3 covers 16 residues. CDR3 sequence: CASSQMVGPNTGELFF. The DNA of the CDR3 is TGTGCCAGCAGCCAAATGGTCGGGCCAAACACCGGGGAGCTGTTTTTT.

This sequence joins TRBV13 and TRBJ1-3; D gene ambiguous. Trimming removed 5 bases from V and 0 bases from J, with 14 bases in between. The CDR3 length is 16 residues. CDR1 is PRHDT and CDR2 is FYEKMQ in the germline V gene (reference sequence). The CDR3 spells CASSLLVESSGNTIYF. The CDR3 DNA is TGTGCCAGCAGCCTGTTAGTGGAGAGCTCTGGAAACACCATATATTTT.

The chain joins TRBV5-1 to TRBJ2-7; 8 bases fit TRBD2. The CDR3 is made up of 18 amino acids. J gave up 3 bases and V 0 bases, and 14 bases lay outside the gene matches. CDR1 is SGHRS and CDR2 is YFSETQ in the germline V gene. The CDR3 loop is CASSLVGGRAGGGYEQYF. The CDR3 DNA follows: TGCGCCAGCAGCTTGGTGGGGGGCCGGGCGGGAGGTGGCTACGAGCAGTACTTC. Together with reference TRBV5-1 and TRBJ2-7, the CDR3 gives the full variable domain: KAGVTQTPRYLIKTRGQQVTLSCSPISGHRSVSWYQQTPGQGLQFLFEYFSETQRNKGNFPGRFSGRQFSNSRSEMNVSTLELGDSALYLCASSLVGGRAGGGYEQYFGPGTRLTVT.

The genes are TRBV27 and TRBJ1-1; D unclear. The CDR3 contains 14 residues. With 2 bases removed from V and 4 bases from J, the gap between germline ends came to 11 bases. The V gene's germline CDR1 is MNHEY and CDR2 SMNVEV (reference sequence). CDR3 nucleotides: TGTGCCAGCAGTTTAACCCCGACGGGCACTGAAGCTTTCTTT. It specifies CASSLTPTGTEAFF.

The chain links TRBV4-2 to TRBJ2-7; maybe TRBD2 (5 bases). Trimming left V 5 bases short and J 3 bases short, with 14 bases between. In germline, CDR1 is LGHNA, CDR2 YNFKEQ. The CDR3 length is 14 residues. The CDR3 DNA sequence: TGTGCCAGCAGCTTGGACTCCTCGGACTACGAGCAGTACTTC. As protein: CASSLDSSDYEQYF.

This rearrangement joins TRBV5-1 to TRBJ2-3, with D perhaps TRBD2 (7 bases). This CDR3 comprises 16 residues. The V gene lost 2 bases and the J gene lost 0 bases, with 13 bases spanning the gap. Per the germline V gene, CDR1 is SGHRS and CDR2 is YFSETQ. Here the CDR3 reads CASSFGRGASTDTQYF. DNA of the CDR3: TGCGCCAGCAGCTTTGGCCGGGGGGCTAGCACAGATACGCAGTATTTT.